Detailed here is one T cell receptor (beta chain). Its specificity is not known. The data were obtained in a study of shared clonotypes between healthy human individuals. Study in general: The plates for each donor numbered three CD4 naive, three CD4 memory, two CD8 naive and one CD8 memory.

Only in-frame clones appear in the TCRdb table, and some are missing; sequencing was by immunoSEQ multiplex PCR. The table lists 600,000 to 750,000 clones, roughly 70% of them singletons. The CDR3 has 15 amino acids. The V end was cut by 4 bases, the J end by 5 bases, with 15 bases between. The germline V gene has CDR1 MNHNS and CDR2 SASEGT. Negatively enriched CD4+ T cells were divided by CD45RA into naive and memory. Study outcomes and limitations: Estimated clonotype richness was generally higher in naive than memory subsets.

The sequence was obtained from a woman aged 25 to 45 in good health. This sequence joins TRBV6-1 and TRBJ1-5; unclear D gene. Sequencing was performed on memory CD4+ T cells sorted from blood. The subset: CD45RA-negative fraction. The CDR3 region is CASSVRRGGDQPQHF. DNA of the CDR3: TGTGCCAGCAGTGTACGCCGGGGAGGCGATCAGCCCCAGCATTTT.